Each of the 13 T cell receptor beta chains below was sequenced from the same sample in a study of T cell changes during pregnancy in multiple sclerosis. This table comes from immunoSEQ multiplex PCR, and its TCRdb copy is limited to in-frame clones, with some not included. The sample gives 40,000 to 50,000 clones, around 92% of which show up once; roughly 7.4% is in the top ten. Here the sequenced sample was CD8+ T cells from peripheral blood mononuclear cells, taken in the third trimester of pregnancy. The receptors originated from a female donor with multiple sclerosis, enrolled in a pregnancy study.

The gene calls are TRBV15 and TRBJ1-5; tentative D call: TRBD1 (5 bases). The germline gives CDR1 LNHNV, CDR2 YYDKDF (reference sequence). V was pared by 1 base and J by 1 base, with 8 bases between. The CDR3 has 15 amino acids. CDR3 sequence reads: CATSRGSGSNQPQHF. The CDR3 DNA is TGTGCCACCAGCAGAGGGTCAGGGAGCAATCAGCCCCAGCATTTT.

CDR3 DNA: TGTGCCAGCTCACCACTTGGTAGCGGGAGGGCCGACGGAGATGAGCAGTTCTTC. It specifies CASSPLGSGRADGDEQFF. The chain recombines TRBV18 with TRBJ2-1, with TRBD2 matching over 11 bases. This CDR3 contains 18 residues. Germline V gene data show CDR1 as KGHSH and CDR2 as LQKENI. V shed 1 base, J shed 8 bases, and the junction held 13 bases outside the gene matches.

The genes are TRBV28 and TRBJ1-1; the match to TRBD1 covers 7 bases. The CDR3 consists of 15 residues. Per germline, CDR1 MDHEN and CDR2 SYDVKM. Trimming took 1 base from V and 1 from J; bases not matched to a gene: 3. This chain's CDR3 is CASSLSRTGNTEAFF. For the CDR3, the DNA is TGTGCCAGCAGTTTATCTCGGACAGGGAACACTGAAGCTTTCTTT.

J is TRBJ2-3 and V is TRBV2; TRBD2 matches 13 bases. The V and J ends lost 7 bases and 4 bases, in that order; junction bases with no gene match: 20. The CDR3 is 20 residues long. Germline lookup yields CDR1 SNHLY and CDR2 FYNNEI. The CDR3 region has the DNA TGTGCCAGCACCGGTCCCCAAGCTCTATTGACTAGCGGGAGGCCAGATACGCAGTATTTT. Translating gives CASTGPQALLTSGRPDTQYF. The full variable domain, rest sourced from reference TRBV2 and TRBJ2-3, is EPEVTQTPSHQVTQMGQEVILRCVPISNHLYFYWYRQILGQKVEFLVSFYNNEISEKSEIFDDQFSVERPDGSNFTLKIRSTKLEDSAMYFCASTGPQALLTSGRPDTQYFGPGTRLTVL.

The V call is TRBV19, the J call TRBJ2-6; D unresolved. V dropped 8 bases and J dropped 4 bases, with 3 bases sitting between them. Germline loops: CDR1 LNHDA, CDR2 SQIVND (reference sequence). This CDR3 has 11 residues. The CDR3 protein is CASSGANVLTF. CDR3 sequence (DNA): TGTGCCAGTTCGGGGGCCAACGTCCTGACTTTC.

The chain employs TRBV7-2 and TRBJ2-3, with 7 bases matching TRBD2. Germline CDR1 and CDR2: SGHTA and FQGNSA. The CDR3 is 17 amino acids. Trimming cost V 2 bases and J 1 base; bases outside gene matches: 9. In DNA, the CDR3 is TGTGCCAGCAGCTTATCCCCGGCGCTAGCGGGCACAGATACGCAGTATTTT. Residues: CASSLSPALAGTDTQYF. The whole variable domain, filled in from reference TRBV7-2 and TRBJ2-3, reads GAGVSQSPSNKVTEKGKDVELRCDPISGHTALYWYRQSLGQGLEFLIYFQGNSAPDKSGLPSDRFSAERTGGSVSTLTIQRTQQEDSAVYLCASSLSPALAGTDTQYFGPGTRLTVL.

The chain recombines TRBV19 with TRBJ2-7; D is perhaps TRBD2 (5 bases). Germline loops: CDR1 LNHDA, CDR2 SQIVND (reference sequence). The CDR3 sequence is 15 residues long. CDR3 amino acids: CATTVSSRSSYEQYF. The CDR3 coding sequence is TGTGCTACTACCGTTTCTAGCCGGAGCTCCTACGAGCAGTACTTC.

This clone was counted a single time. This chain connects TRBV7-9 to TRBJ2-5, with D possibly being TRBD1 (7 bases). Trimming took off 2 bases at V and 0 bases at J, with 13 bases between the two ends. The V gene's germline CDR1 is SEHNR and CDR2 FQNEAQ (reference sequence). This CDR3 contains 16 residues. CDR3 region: CASSLWSGGYQETQYF. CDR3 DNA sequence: TGTGCCAGCAGCTTATGGTCAGGGGGGTACCAAGAGACCCAGTACTTC.

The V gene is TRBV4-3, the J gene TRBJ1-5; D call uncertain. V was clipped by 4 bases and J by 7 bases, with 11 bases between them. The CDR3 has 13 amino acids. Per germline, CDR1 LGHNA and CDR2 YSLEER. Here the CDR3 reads CASSPLIGQPQHF. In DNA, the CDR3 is TGCGCCAGCAGCCCACTAATCGGCCAGCCCCAGCATTTT.

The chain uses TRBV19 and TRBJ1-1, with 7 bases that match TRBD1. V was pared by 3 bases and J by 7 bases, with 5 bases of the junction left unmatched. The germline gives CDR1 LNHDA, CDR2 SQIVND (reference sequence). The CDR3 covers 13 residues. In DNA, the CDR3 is TGTGCCAGTAGTATCGACAGGGTAAGTGAAGCTTTCTTT. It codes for CASSIDRVSEAFF. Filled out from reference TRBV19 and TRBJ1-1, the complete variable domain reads DGGITQSPKYLFRKEGQNVTLSCEQNLNHDAMYWYRQDPGQGLRLIYYSQIVNDFQKGDIAEGYSVSREKKESFPLTVTSAQKNPTAFYLCASSIDRVSEAFFGQGTRLTVV.

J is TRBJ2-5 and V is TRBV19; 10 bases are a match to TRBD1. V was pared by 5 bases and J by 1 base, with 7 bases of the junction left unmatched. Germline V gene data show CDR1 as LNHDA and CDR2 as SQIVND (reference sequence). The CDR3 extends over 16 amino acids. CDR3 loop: CASSSRQGAFQETQYF. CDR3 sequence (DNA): TGTGCCAGTAGTTCCCGACAGGGGGCTTTCCAAGAGACCCAGTACTTC.

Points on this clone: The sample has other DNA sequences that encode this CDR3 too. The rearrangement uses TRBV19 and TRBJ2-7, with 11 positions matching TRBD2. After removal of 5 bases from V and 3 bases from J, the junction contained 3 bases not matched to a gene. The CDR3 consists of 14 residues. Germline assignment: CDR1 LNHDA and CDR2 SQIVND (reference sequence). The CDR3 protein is CASSPGTSGYEQYF. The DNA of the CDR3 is TGTGCCAGTAGTCCCGGGACTAGCGGCTACGAGCAGTACTTC.

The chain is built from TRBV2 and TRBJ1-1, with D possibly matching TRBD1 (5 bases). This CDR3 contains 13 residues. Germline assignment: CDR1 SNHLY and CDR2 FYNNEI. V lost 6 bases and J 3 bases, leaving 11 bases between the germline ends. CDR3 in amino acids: CASRVGGDTEAFF. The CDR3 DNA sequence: TGTGCCAGCAGGGTAGGAGGGGACACTGAAGCTTTCTTT.